This T cell receptor beta chain comes out of a study of OX40 agonist ivuxolimab in advanced cancers. The overall study: In this cohort, patients received ivuxolimab, an agonistic anti-OX40 (CD134) antibody. Hepatocellular carcinoma, melanoma, renal cell or head and neck cancer affected the dose-escalation patients. Study-level results: In the 0.1 to 3.0 mg/kg range, CD4+ and CD8+ blood T cells had expanded clonally by week 6.

Using immunoSEQ multiplex PCR, the repertoire was profiled, and TCRdb retains in-frame clones only, with some absent. The table lists under 85,000 clones, roughly nine tenths of them singletons. As to this clone: Its matching antigen is unknown.

Patients who had autoimmune disease history or got systemic immunosuppression were left out. The clonotype originates from an adult with an advanced solid tumor such as melanoma, head and neck, liver or kidney cancer. This specimen consisted of CD4+ or CD8+ T cells sorted from blood, obtained in a trial of the OX40 agonist ivuxolimab.

The DNA for the CDR3 is TGTGCCAGCTCGTCCCGTCTGGGATATGAGCAGTTCTTC. It yields the protein CASSSRLGYEQFF. The rearrangement links TRBV18 to TRBJ2-1; D not resolved. The CDR3 runs 13 residues. Germline CDR1 reads KGHSH; CDR2 reads LQKENI. Trimming took 6 bases from V and 8 from J, leaving 14 bases between them.